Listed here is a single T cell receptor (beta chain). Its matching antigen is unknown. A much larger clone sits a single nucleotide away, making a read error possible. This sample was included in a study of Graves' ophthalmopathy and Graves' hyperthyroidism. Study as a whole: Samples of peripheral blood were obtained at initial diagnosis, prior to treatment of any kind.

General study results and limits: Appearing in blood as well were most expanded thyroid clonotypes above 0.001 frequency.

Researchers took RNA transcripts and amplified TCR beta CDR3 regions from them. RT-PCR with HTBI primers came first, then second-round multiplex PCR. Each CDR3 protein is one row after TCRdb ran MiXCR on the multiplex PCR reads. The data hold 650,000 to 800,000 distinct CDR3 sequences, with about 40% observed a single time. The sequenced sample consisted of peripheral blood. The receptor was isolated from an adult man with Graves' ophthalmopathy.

This CDR3 is CASRYRQGAGYGYTF. The CDR3 DNA reads TGTGCCAGCCGCTATCGACAGGGGGCGGGCTATGGCTACACCTTC. The rearrangement uses TRBV11-1 and TRBJ1-2, with 10 nucleotides matching TRBD1. This CDR3 region has 15 residues. Germline assignment: CDR1 SGHAT and CDR2 FQDESV (reference sequence). J gave up 4 bases and V 8 bases, and 10 bases lay outside the gene matches.